The 30 T cell receptor beta chains below were found in one sample sequenced in a study of immune evolution from preneoplasia to lung adenocarcinoma listed by TCRdb under 2021. Library creation used the immunoSEQ multiplex PCR assay. In TCRdb, the immuneACCESS table is reduced to in-frame sequences with V and J assigned. These tables do not hold every clone; where another copy was compared, an unresolved V gene accounts for under half, and the others remain unexplained. The sample yields tens of thousands of clones; 70% to 85% were counted once. Approximately 4.8% of the sample rests with the top ten. The specimen sequenced was FFPE invasive lung adenocarcinoma tissue. What the cell subset or site label conveys for this sample: frankly invasive lung adenocarcinoma (ADC). Receptors originate from a person aged 55 to 75 with lung adenocarcinoma.

V and J are TRBV23-1 and TRBJ2-5; 7 nucleotides line up with TRBD2. TRBV23-1 is classed as an ORF, of uncertain function. The junction had 14 bases not matched to a gene; V was cut back by 2 bases and J by 5 bases. This CDR3 has 17 residues. CDR3 in amino acids: CASSQPPTSDSRETQYF. The CDR3 DNA follows: TGCGCCAGCAGTCAACCACCAACTAGCGACTCTCGGGAGACCCAGTACTTC.

V and J are TRBV11-3 and TRBJ1-1; perhaps TRBD1 as D (5 bases). The CDR3 has 15 amino acids. CDR1 and CDR2 (germline): SGHNT, YENEEA. V gave up 1 base and J gave up 0 bases, with 9 bases separating them. The CDR3 loop reads CASSLGGVMNTEAFF. The CDR3 bases are TGTGCCAGCAGCTTAGGGGGGGTAATGAACACTGAAGCTTTCTTT.

The chain carries TRBV19 and TRBJ2-2; 7 nucleotides line up with TRBD2. V shed 8 bases, J shed 0 bases, and the junction held 3 bases outside the gene matches. CDR3 length: 14 residues. Germline V CDR1 and CDR2: LNHDA, SQIVND (reference sequence). CDR3 sequence: CASRLAANTGELFF. The CDR3 bases are TGTGCCAGTCGGCTAGCGGCGAACACCGGGGAGCTGTTTTTT.

The chain couples TRBV18 to TRBJ2-1; 10 positions match TRBD2. The germline V gene has CDR1 KGHSH and CDR2 LQKENI. V shed 3 bases and J 8 bases; nucleotides not matched to a gene: 7. This CDR3 is 15 amino acids long. CDR3 amino acids: CASSPGTSARDEQFF. CDR3 DNA: TGTGCCAGCTCACCCGGGACTAGCGCTCGCGATGAGCAGTTCTTC.

The V gene is TRBV28, the J gene TRBJ1-1; D remains unclear. Looked up from germline, CDR1 is MDHEN and CDR2 is SYDVKM. CDR3 length: 15 amino acids. Trimming took 4 bases from V and 0 from J, leaving 12 bases between them. The CDR3 DNA follows: TGTGCCAGCAGTTCCCCAAGATCCTTGAACACTGAAGCTTTCTTT. Amino acids: CASSSPRSLNTEAFF.

This clone showed up just once. The rearrangement joins TRBV5-1 to TRBJ2-3; 8 positions match TRBD2. Trimming at V came to 4 bases and at J to 5 bases, leaving 6 bases not matched to a gene. Germline CDR1 and CDR2: SGHRS and YFSETQ. The CDR3 covers 14 residues. The CDR3 is CASSVGRAEDTQYF. CDR3 nucleotides: TGCGCCAGCAGCGTCGGGAGGGCCGAAGATACGCAGTATTTT.

This clone was detected a few times. The J gene is TRBJ2-7, the V gene TRBV18; D possibly corresponds to TRBD1 (6 bases). The germline gives CDR1 KGHSH, CDR2 LQKENI. This CDR3 region has 17 residues. Trimming removed 3 bases at V and 0 bases at J, with 18 bases between. CDR3 sequence reads: CASSPPGAGTNSYEQYF. DNA for the CDR3: TGTGCCAGCTCACCTCCCGGGGCCGGGACAAACTCCTACGAGCAGTACTTC.

The chain carries TRBV5-1 and TRBJ2-7, with 9 bases fitting TRBD2. J was trimmed by 2 bases and V by 4 bases; bases with no gene match: 13. Germline V lookup: CDR1 SGHRS, CDR2 YFSETQ. The CDR3 covers 17 residues. This chain's CDR3 is CASSAGSGTSRTYEQYF. In DNA form, the CDR3 reads TGCGCCAGCAGCGCGGGCTCAGGGACTAGCAGGACCTACGAGCAGTACTTC.

V and J are TRBV5-6 and TRBJ1-1, with D maybe TRBD1 (6 bases). CDR3 size: 12 residues. V dropped 4 bases and J dropped 11 bases, with 15 bases sitting between them. CDR1 is SGHDT and CDR2 is YYEEEE in the germline V gene. In nucleotides, the CDR3 is TGTGCCAGCAGCCCGACTGGGGGGGCGGCTTTCTTT. As protein: CASSPTGGAAFF.

The sample holds a few counts of this clone. The rearrangement links TRBV5-1 to TRBJ2-7; 9 bases map to TRBD2. The germline CDR1 and CDR2 sequences are SGHRS and YFSETQ. V shed 1 base, J shed 2 bases, and the junction held 10 bases outside the gene matches. The CDR3 totals 17 residues. DNA of the CDR3: TGCGCCAGCAGCTTGCCAGCGGGAGGACCCTTTACCTACGAGCAGTACTTC. Translation gives CASSLPAGGPFTYEQYF. The full variable domain, with the rest looked up from reference TRBV5-1 and TRBJ2-7, is KAGVTQTPRYLIKTRGQQVTLSCSPISGHRSVSWYQQTPGQGLQFLFEYFSETQRNKGNFPGRFSGRQFSNSRSEMNVSTLELGDSALYLCASSLPAGGPFTYEQYFGPGTRLTVT.

The J gene is TRBJ2-6, the V gene TRBV4-1; TRBD1 is a possible D gene (6 bases). This CDR3 has 16 residues. V was cut by 4 bases and J by 4 bases, with 14 bases left in between. Germline V gene sequence: CDR1 MGHRA, CDR2 YSYEKL. CDR3 in DNA: TGCGCCAGCAGCCGAGTAACAGGGCCCGGGGCCAACGTCCTGACTTTC. Amino acid sequence: CASSRVTGPGANVLTF.

The chain has TRBV19 and TRBJ1-5, with a possible D match to TRBD1 (6 bases). V was clipped by 7 bases and J by 7 bases, with 14 bases between them. The CDR3 consists of 13 residues. Germline CDR1 and CDR2: LNHDA and SQIVND (reference sequence). For the CDR3, the DNA is TGTGCCAGTAACCTCCCAGGGGAACAGCCCCAGCATTTT. As protein: CASNLPGEQPQHF.

V is TRBV19 and J is TRBJ2-1; D is possibly TRBD1 (6 bases). V was trimmed by 7 bases and J by 2 bases, leaving 9 bases between them. CDR1 is LNHDA, CDR2 SQIVND, per germline (reference sequence). The CDR3 is 13 residues long. In DNA, the CDR3 is TGTGCCAGTACCAGGGGAACCTACAATGAGCAGTTCTTC. It codes for CASTRGTYNEQFF. Full variable domain (rest looked up from reference TRBV19 and TRBJ2-1): DGGITQSPKYLFRKEGQNVTLSCEQNLNHDAMYWYRQDPGQGLRLIYYSQIVNDFQKGDIAEGYSVSREKKESFPLTVTSAQKNPTAFYLCASTRGTYNEQFFGPGTRLTVL.

This clone has a handful of counts. The V gene is TRBV5-6, the J gene TRBJ1-1; D possibly corresponds to TRBD1 (5 bases). Germline-derived CDR1 and CDR2 are SGHDT and YYEEEE. CDR3 size: 16 residues. The ends were cut back, 4 bases at V and 2 bases at J, with 18 bases in the middle. Here the CDR3 DNA reads TGTGCCAGCAGCCCCCCCCGACAGACAGTCAACACTGAAGCTTTCTTT. Its protein product is CASSPPRQTVNTEAFF.

The V call is TRBV10-3, the J call TRBJ2-3, with a possible D match to TRBD2 (5 bases). This CDR3 has 17 amino acids. In germline, CDR1 is ENHRY, CDR2 SYGVKD. V lost 3 bases, J lost 0 bases, and 16 bases lay in between. The CDR3: CAISEAGTRSSTDTQYF. The CDR3 bases are TGTGCCATCAGTGAAGCAGGAACTAGATCTAGCACAGATACGCAGTATTTT.

This rearrangement joins TRBV11-2 to TRBJ2-5; D not certain. The CDR3 runs 15 residues. Germline V gene lookup returns CDR1 SGHAT and CDR2 FQNNGV. V lost 3 bases, J lost 2 bases, and 13 bases lay in between. CDR3 sequence reads: CASSFRTGGQETQYF. Here the CDR3 DNA reads TGTGCCAGCAGCTTCCGAACGGGCGGACAAGAGACCCAGTACTTC.

On this clone: One end of the junction varies from germline; a read error may be responsible. The gene calls are TRBV28 and TRBJ2-3; no clear D gene. Germline V gene data show CDR1 as MDHEN and CDR2 as SYDVKM. There are 15 residues in the CDR3. The CDR3 nucleotides read TGTGCCAGCAGTTTGCATCGCCCCGACACAGATGCGCAGTATTTT. Translation gives CASSLHRPDTDAQYF. The full variable domain, completed using reference TRBV28 and TRBJ2-3, is DVKVTQSSRYLVKRTGEKVFLECVQDMDHENMFWYRQDPGLGLRLIYFSYDVKMKEKGDIPEGYSVSREKKERFSLILESASTNQTSMYLCASSLHRPDTDAQYFGPGTRLTVL.

This clone appeared a single time. This rearrangement joins TRBV7-8 to TRBJ2-7; TRBD2 aligns across 12 bases. The germline gives CDR1 SGHVS, CDR2 FQNEAQ. This CDR3 is 16 amino acids long. Trimming took 4 bases from V and 2 from J; bases not matched to a gene: 6. This chain's CDR3 is CASSSQTSGRAYEQYF. In DNA form, the CDR3 reads TGTGCCAGCAGCTCTCAGACTAGCGGGAGAGCCTACGAGCAGTACTTC.

V usage is TRBV5-4 and J usage is TRBJ2-1; the match to TRBD2 covers 9 bases. In germline, CDR1 is SGHNT, CDR2 YYREEE (reference sequence). The CDR3 is made up of 18 amino acids. The ends lost 5 bases at V and 3 bases at J; junction bases unmatched: 15. In nucleotides, the CDR3 is TGTGCCAGCAGAGGCCCGGGGGTAGCGGGAGTGAACTACAATGAGCAGTTCTTC. Its protein is CASRGPGVAGVNYNEQFF.

This clone was seen a handful of times. V is TRBV28 and J is TRBJ2-3; TRBD2 agrees at 9 bases. This CDR3 has 16 amino acids. Germline CDR1 is MDHEN and CDR2 is SYDVKM. V was pared by 6 bases and J by 4 bases, with 11 bases of the junction left unmatched. CDR3 nucleotides: TGTGCCAGCAGCCCAATAGCGGGAGTGGGAGCAGATACGCAGTATTTT. Translated, it gives CASSPIAGVGADTQYF.

Concerning this clone itself: This CDR3 is also generated by other DNA sequences in the sample. V usage is TRBV7-2 and J usage is TRBJ2-3; D is possibly TRBD2 (5 bases). The CDR3 has 15 amino acids. Germline CDR1 is SGHTA and CDR2 is FQGNSA. Trimming removed 5 bases at V and 0 bases at J, with 12 bases between. The CDR3 loop is CASSPDYLSTDTQYF. In nucleotides, the CDR3 is TGTGCCAGCAGCCCCGACTACCTAAGCACAGATACGCAGTATTTT.

With regard to this clone: Other nucleotide sequences from this sample produce the same CDR3. The chain is built from TRBV27 and TRBJ2-3, with 10 positions matching TRBD2. CDR3 length equals 15 residues. With 6 bases clipped from V and 0 bases from J, the junction kept 3 bases outside the gene matches. Germline CDR1 MNHEY, CDR2 SMNVEV (reference sequence). The CDR3 DNA reads as TGTGCCAGCAGCTCGACTAGCGGGAGCACAGATACGCAGTATTTT. Translation gives CASSSTSGSTDTQYF.

This chain uses TRBV7-9 with TRBJ2-1, with 8 bases identical to TRBD2. Germline-derived CDR1 and CDR2 are SEHNR and FQNEAQ (reference sequence). CDR3 size: 14 residues. After removal of 4 bases from V and 8 bases from J, the junction contained 7 bases not matched to a gene. This CDR3 reads CASSYAGGWDEQFF. The CDR3 coding sequence is TGTGCCAGCAGCTACGCGGGAGGCTGGGATGAGCAGTTCTTC.

The chain links TRBV5-1 to TRBJ2-3, with 10 bases lining up with TRBD1. Germline V lookup: CDR1 SGHRS, CDR2 YFSETQ. This CDR3 has 16 residues. J lost 2 bases, V lost 4 bases, and 7 bases had no gene match. The CDR3 DNA follows: TGCGCCAGCAGCACCCGGACAGGGGGTTCCACAGATACGCAGTATTTT. Translated: CASSTRTGGSTDTQYF.

The rearrangement uses TRBV7-8 and TRBJ2-1, with 8 positions matching TRBD2. In germline, CDR1 is SGHVS, CDR2 FQNEAQ. V lost 5 bases, J lost 5 bases, and 5 bases stayed unmatched. The CDR3 runs 14 residues. The CDR3 spells CASSPQTSDNEQFF. CDR3 DNA: TGTGCCAGCAGCCCTCAGACTAGCGACAATGAGCAGTTCTTC. The full variable domain, completed using reference TRBV7-8 and TRBJ2-1, is GAGVSQSPRYKVAKRGQDVALRCDPISGHVSLFWYQQALGQGPEFLTYFQNEAQLDKSGLPSDRFFAERPEGSVSTLKIQRTQQEDSAVYLCASSPQTSDNEQFFGPGTRLTVL.

The chain joins TRBV9 to TRBJ1-1, with D unclear. CDR1 and CDR2 (germline): SGDLS, YYNGEE. There are 15 residues in the CDR3. V was cut by 0 bases and J by 1 base, with 10 bases left in between. The chain's CDR3 is CASSVAGEANTEAFF. The CDR3 DNA sequence: TGTGCCAGCAGCGTAGCTGGTGAGGCGAACACTGAAGCTTTCTTT.

This chain connects TRBV19 to TRBJ1-5; possibly TRBD1 for D (5 bases). Germline CDR1 is LNHDA and CDR2 is SQIVND (reference sequence). The V end was cut by 3 bases, the J end by 2 bases, with 8 bases between. This CDR3 contains 14 residues. This CDR3 reads CASSITGGNQPQHF. As DNA, the CDR3 is TGTGCCAGTAGTATCACGGGGGGCAATCAGCCCCAGCATTTT.

The genes are TRBV4-2 and TRBJ1-2, with 7 bases fitting TRBD1. The CDR3 runs to 16 residues. After removal of 4 bases from V and 2 bases from J, the junction contained 10 bases not matched to a gene. The germline V gene encodes CDR1 LGHNA and CDR2 YNFKEQ. DNA for the CDR3: TGTGCCAGCAGCCCCAATCCGACAGGGTTGAACTATGGCTACACCTTC. This gives the protein CASSPNPTGLNYGYTF.

CDR3 nucleotides: TGTGCCAGCAGTTACTCGAGGATAGCGCCCAATGAGCAGTTCTTC. Translating it yields CASSYSRIAPNEQFF. The chain has TRBV6-5 and TRBJ2-1; D is possibly TRBD2 (5 bases). Trimming left V 0 bases short and J 6 bases short, with 12 bases between. The CDR3 is 15 amino acids. Germline V gene sequence: CDR1 MNHEY, CDR2 SVGAGI.

This clone was found once. V usage is TRBV2 and J usage is TRBJ2-1; 9 nucleotides agree with TRBD2. Per germline, CDR1 SNHLY and CDR2 FYNNEI. V was pared by 6 bases and J by 7 bases, with 10 bases of the junction left unmatched. This CDR3 is built from 15 residues. For the CDR3, the DNA is TGTGCCAGCAGCGACGGGAGCGGGAGGCAGAATGAGCAGTTCTTC. It yields the protein CASSDGSGRQNEQFF.